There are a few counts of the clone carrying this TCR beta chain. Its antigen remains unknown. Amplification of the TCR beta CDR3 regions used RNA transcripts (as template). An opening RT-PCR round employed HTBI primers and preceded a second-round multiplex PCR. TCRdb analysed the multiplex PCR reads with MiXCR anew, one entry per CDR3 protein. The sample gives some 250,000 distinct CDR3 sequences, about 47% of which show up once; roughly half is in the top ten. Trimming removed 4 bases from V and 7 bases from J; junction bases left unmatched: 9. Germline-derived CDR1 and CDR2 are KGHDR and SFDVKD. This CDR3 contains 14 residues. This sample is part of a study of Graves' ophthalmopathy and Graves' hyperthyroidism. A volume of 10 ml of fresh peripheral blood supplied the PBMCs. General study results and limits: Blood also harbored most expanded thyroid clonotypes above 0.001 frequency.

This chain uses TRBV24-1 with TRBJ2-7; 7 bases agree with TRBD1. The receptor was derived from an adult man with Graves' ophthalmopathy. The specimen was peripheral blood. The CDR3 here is CATSDQTGIGEQYF. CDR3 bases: TGTGCCACCAGTGACCAGACAGGGATCGGGGAGCAGTACTTC.